This T cell receptor (beta chain) was captured by sequencing in a study of shared clonotypes between healthy human individuals. The CDR3 is 15 amino acids. Trimming removed 6 bases at V and 3 bases at J, with 14 bases between. In germline, CDR1 is MNHNS, CDR2 SASEGT. The test was conducted at deep level. Sequenced by immunoSEQ multiplex PCR; TCRdb stores in-frame clones only, minus some. Of about 2.4 million clones listed, more than 85% are singletons. The sample consisted of naive CD4+ T cells from PBMCs. Subset denoted: CD45RA+ positively selected. This TCR derives from a man aged 18 to 29 in good health. Some clones in this sample may be carry-over from other donors' samples. V and J are TRBV6-1 and TRBJ2-2; D is possibly TRBD2 (6 bases). The DNA for the CDR3 is TGTGCCAGCAGCGCGGGGTCTTTTTACACCGGGGAGCTGTTTTTT. It specifies CASSAGSFYTGELFF.